These 24 T cell receptor beta chains share one sample of origin, sequenced in a study of glioma-infiltrating T cells. Amplification of TCR alpha and beta CDR3 regions from RNA used iRepertoire nested multiplex PCR. TCRdb reprocessed the multiplex PCR reads via MiXCR and lists one record per CDR3 protein. Here the sample spans approximately 17,000 distinct CDR3 sequences, roughly 50% being singletons. The material sequenced was glioma tissue, nonneoplastic brain tissue, or PBMCs (not recorded which). Receptor source: a human donor with low-grade glioma or glioblastoma, undergoing nonglioma brain surgery, or in good health (not recorded which).

In regard to this clonotype: A read error may be the cause here, since a much bigger clone is one base away. V gene TRBV20-1 combines with J gene TRBJ1-3; D might be TRBD1 (5 bases). Germline CDR1 is DFQATT and CDR2 is SNEGSKA (reference sequence). The CDR3 has 16 residues. Trimming stripped 4 bases from V and 0 bases from J, with 16 bases between. CDR3 nucleotide sequence: TGCAGTGCTATACGGGACTCCGGTCGCTCTGGAAACACCATATATTTT. It translates to CSAIRDSGRSGNTIYF.

The chain links TRBV20-1 to TRBJ1-2; no clear D gene. CDR1 and CDR2 (germline): DFQATT, SNEGSKA (reference sequence). Trimming removed 0 bases from V and 2 bases from J, with 4 bases in between. The CDR3 consists of 12 residues. The CDR3 reads CSARDSNYGYTF. The CDR3 nucleotides are TGCAGTGCTAGAGACAGCAACTATGGCTACACCTTC.

As to this clonotype: A much larger clone lies one base from this, so it may be a read error. Here the CDR3 omits its conserved ending phenylalanine or tryptophan, so a read error is the likely source. The J gene is TRBJ2-7, the V gene TRBV28; 7 nucleotides agree with TRBD1. Unmatched junction bases numbered 6, after V lost 5 bases and J lost 2 bases. The CDR3 is 14 residues long. Germline V gene data show CDR1 as MDHEN and CDR2 as SYDVKM. This CDR3 reads CASSPGTETYEQYL. As DNA, the CDR3 is TGTGCCAGCAGTCCCGGGACAGAGACCTACGAGCAGTACTTG.

By sample fraction, this clonotype is medium-sized. This chain connects TRBV7-2 to TRBJ1-1, with a tentative D call TRBD1 (5 bases). Between the trimmed V and J ends, which lost 5 bases and 6 bases, there was a span of 16 bases. CDR1 and CDR2 (germline): SGHTA, FQGNSA. This CDR3 spans 14 amino acids. This CDR3 is CASSPDGGTSEAFF. CDR3 nucleotide sequence: TGTGCCAGCAGCCCTGATGGAGGGACGTCTGAAGCTTTCTTT.

This chain joins TRBV6-6 and TRBJ2-7, with D hard to call. The length of the CDR3 is 14 residues. CDR1 MNHNY and CDR2 SVGAGI come from the germline V gene (reference sequence). V was pared by 2 bases and J by 3 bases, with 11 bases between. The CDR3 DNA follows: TGTGCCAGCAGTTACCGGGCGGCAATCTACGAGCAGTACTTC. Its translation is CASSYRAAIYEQYF.

To note about this clonotype: A much bigger clone sits one base away, suggesting this may be a read error. The chain uses TRBV4-3 and TRBJ2-3; maybe TRBD2 (7 bases). The germline V and J ends were trimmed by 3 bases and 3 bases, with 22 bases remaining between them. The germline V gene encodes CDR1 LGHNA and CDR2 YSLEER. The CDR3 runs to 18 residues. In DNA form, the CDR3 reads TGCGCCAGCAGCCAGACCCTTGGACTAGGGGGAGGGACAGATACGCAGTATTTT. Amino acid sequence: CASSQTLGLGGGTDTQYF.

This chain connects TRBV28 to TRBJ1-5; the D gene is possibly TRBD1 (6 bases). Trimming stripped 7 bases from V and 16 bases from J, with 17 bases between. Germline V gene lookup returns CDR1 MDHEN and CDR2 SYDVKM. CDR3 length: 11 residues. CDR3 nucleotide sequence: TGTGCCAGCACCCCCCCGCGGGGGCCCCATTTT. It translates to CASTPPRGPHF.

This clonotype was observed many times. The V gene is TRBV6-1, the J gene TRBJ1-1, with a weak D call TRBD1 (5 bases). The CDR3 sequence is 14 residues long. Trimming took off 6 bases at V and 6 bases at J, with 17 bases between the two ends. Germline V gene lookup returns CDR1 MNHNS and CDR2 SASEGT. CDR3 bases: TGTGCCAGCAGGGACTCAGGGTGGAGCGCTGAAGCTTTCTTT. Translating it yields CASRDSGWSAEAFF.

Comments on this clonotype: It is unclear where the CDR3 begins or ends on the DNA, so no DNA is shown, and the CDR3 is as TCRdb lists it. The chain recombines TRBV6-9 with TRBJ1-2; the table gives TRBD1 as D, unverified against the DNA. Germline CDR1 and CDR2: MNHGY and SVAAGI. A total of 16 residues make up the CDR3, ends included. CDR3 loop: CASSSSDRGRNYGYTF.

This rearrangement joins TRBV9 to TRBJ2-1, with TRBD2 matching 7 bases. With V trimmed by 3 bases and J by 1 base, 4 bases remained unmatched. Germline V lookup: CDR1 SGDLS, CDR2 YYNGEE. The CDR3 has 15 amino acids. CDR3 region: CASSEYGGSYNEQFF. The CDR3 bases are TGTGCCAGCAGCGAATACGGGGGGTCCTACAATGAGCAGTTCTTC.

As DNA, the CDR3 is TGCAGTGCTAGCCCCAGGAACACCGGGGAGCTGTTTTTT. Protein sequence: CSASPRNTGELFF. The chain uses TRBV20-1 and TRBJ2-2; D is uncertain. The germline V gene has CDR1 DFQATT and CDR2 SNEGSKA (reference sequence). V lost 3 bases and J 1 base, leaving 6 bases between the germline ends. The CDR3 contains 13 residues.

This clonotype was seen a few times. This chain uses TRBV7-2 with TRBJ2-3; TRBD2 is a possible D gene (6 bases). The CDR3 contains 15 residues. V was shortened by 0 bases and J by 2 bases, with 9 bases between the two germline ends. Germline V gives CDR1 SGHTA, CDR2 FQGNSA. CDR3 nucleotide sequence: TGTGCCAGCAGCTTAGCGGGAGGACCCACAGATACGCAGTATTTT. As protein: CASSLAGGPTDTQYF.

The table lists this clonotype with many counts. The rearrangement uses TRBV20-1 and TRBJ2-4; D is ambiguous. In germline, CDR1 is DFQATT, CDR2 SNEGSKA (reference sequence). The CDR3 is made up of 14 amino acids. Trimming stripped 3 bases from V and 6 bases from J, with 15 bases between. CDR3: CSASIVRKLNIQYF. CDR3 nucleotides: TGCAGTGCTAGTATCGTGCGGAAATTAAACATTCAGTACTTC.

The chain links TRBV19 to TRBJ1-5; no clear D gene. The length of the CDR3 is 12 residues. The germline CDR1 and CDR2 sequences are LNHDA and SQIVND (reference sequence). With 10 bases removed from V and 0 bases from J, the gap between germline ends came to 7 bases. The CDR3 bases are TGTGCCACCTCGATTAGCAATCAGCCCCAGCATTTT. Translating it yields CATSISNQPQHF.

In DNA form, the CDR3 reads TGCAGTGCTGGATACACGCAAAGCGGGGATCCCTACGAGCAGTACTTC. It encodes CSAGYTQSGDPYEQYF. The chain employs TRBV20-1 and TRBJ2-7; 7 bases agree with TRBD2. V shed 5 bases, J shed 2 bases, and the junction held 15 bases outside the gene matches. Germline V gene lookup returns CDR1 DFQATT and CDR2 SNEGSKA (reference sequence). The CDR3 is made up of 16 amino acids.

The V gene is TRBV7-2, the J gene TRBJ2-3; either TRBD1 or TRBD2 may supply D (6 bases each). The V gene lost 1 base and the J gene lost 2 bases, with 13 bases spanning the gap. This CDR3 region has 16 residues. CDR1 SGHTA and CDR2 FQGNSA come from the germline V gene. DNA of the CDR3: TGTGCCAGCAGCTTAGACGGGGGCCTCTTCACAGATACGCAGTATTTT. This codes for CASSLDGGLFTDTQYF.

J is TRBJ1-3 and V is TRBV7-2; the D gene is possibly TRBD1 (6 bases). This CDR3 spans 15 amino acids. The V gene's germline CDR1 is SGHTA and CDR2 FQGNSA. V dropped 7 bases and J dropped 0 bases, with 13 bases sitting between them. The CDR3 region has the DNA TGTGCCAGCATCACGGACAGCCTCTCTGGAAACACCATATATTTT. This codes for CASITDSLSGNTIYF.

This clonotype was counted once. The conserved phenylalanine or tryptophan is not found at the CDR3 terminus, so this likely reflects a read error. The DNA is omitted, as the CDR3 cannot be located on it reliably, and the CDR3 follows TCRdb's listing. J is TRBJ2-1 and V is TRBV19; TRBD1, the table's D call, was not compared with the DNA. The CDR3 sequence runs 14 residues, both termini included. Germline V gene sequence: CDR1 LNHDA, CDR2 SQIVND (reference sequence). The CDR3 protein is CASSIPGQENEKFL.

The V and J genes are TRBV20-1 and TRBJ2-7; D ambiguous. Trimming pared 3 bases from V and 0 bases from J, leaving 12 bases between. Germline V gene lookup returns CDR1 DFQATT and CDR2 SNEGSKA (reference sequence). The CDR3 is 14 amino acids. This CDR3 reads CSASNPESSYEQYF. In DNA form, the CDR3 reads TGCAGTGCTAGTAACCCTGAAAGCTCCTACGAGCAGTACTTC.

The rearrangement uses TRBV6-5 and TRBJ2-3; TRBD2 matches 11 bases. J was trimmed by 5 bases and V by 4 bases; bases with no gene match: 5. This CDR3 spans 15 amino acids. Germline-derived CDR1 and CDR2 are MNHEY and SVGAGI. For the CDR3, the DNA is TGTGCCAGCAGTTTTAGCGGGGGGGCTAGAGATACGCAGTATTTT. It is translated as CASSFSGGARDTQYF.

J is TRBJ1-2 and V is TRBV6-6; a weak D match, TRBD1 (5 bases). The V end lost 0 bases, the J end lost 4 bases, and 9 bases lay between the germline ends. This CDR3 comprises 14 residues. Germline-derived CDR1 and CDR2 are MNHNY and SVGAGI (reference sequence). The CDR3: CASSYSLGGYGYTF. In DNA, the CDR3 is TGTGCCAGCAGTTACTCCTTGGGGGGCTATGGCTACACCTTC.

There are a few counts of this clonotype. In DNA, the CDR3 is TGTGCCAGCAGTTTCATCTCAAATGACGCGAAACTGTTTTTT. The encoded protein is CASSFISNDAKLFF. The chain is built from TRBV6-1 and TRBJ1-4, with unresolved D. Between the trimmed V and J ends, which lost 5 bases and 11 bases, there was a span of 18 bases. CDR1 MNHNS and CDR2 SASEGT come from the germline V gene. This CDR3 spans 14 amino acids.

This clonotype was recorded many times. This chain links TRBV11-3 with TRBJ2-1; 9 bases are a match to TRBD2. CDR1 and CDR2 (germline): SGHNT, YENEEA. The trim removed 1 base at V and 0 bases at J, leaving 1 base unmatched. There are 16 residues in the CDR3. The CDR3: CASSLVAGASYNEQFF. CDR3 coding DNA: TGTGCCAGCAGCTTAGTAGCGGGAGCCTCCTACAATGAGCAGTTCTTC.

This clonotype was detected many times. The DNA for the CDR3 is TGTGCCAGCAGCCAAGAATGGGGCAGGGGGCGAGAGGGCACAGATACGCAGTATTTT. Amino acid sequence: CASSQEWGRGREGTDTQYF. This sequence joins TRBV4-2 and TRBJ2-3; 8 bases map to TRBD1. Germline V gives CDR1 LGHNA, CDR2 YNFKEQ. This CDR3 spans 19 amino acids. The trim removed 0 bases at V and 1 base at J, leaving 12 bases unmatched.